Following are 4 T cell receptor beta chains from one sample sequenced in a study of blood T cell repertoires in COVID-19. Method: immunoSEQ multiplex PCR; TCRdb's copy keeps in-frame clones and lacks some. The sample has about 70,000 clones; approximately 86% are singletons. The sequenced material came from peripheral blood. Source of these receptors: a man aged 40-55 years with COVID-19, enrolled during active disease.

The CDR3 sequence is CASRPGTSGEETQYF. CDR3 in DNA: TGTGCCAGCAGACCCGGGACTAGCGGCGAAGAGACCCAGTACTTC. The chain couples TRBV5-8 to TRBJ2-5, with 11 positions matching TRBD2. Germline assignment: CDR1 SGHTS and CDR2 YDEGEE. V lost 5 bases to trimming and J lost 3 bases; unmatched junction nucleotides: 6. This CDR3 region has 15 residues.

This clone was observed a handful of times. CDR3 nucleotides: TGTGCCATTGGAAACAGGGGAACGAACACTGAAGCTTTCTTT. Translated: CAIGNRGTNTEAFF. This rearrangement joins TRBV10-3 to TRBJ1-1; 7 bases are shared with TRBD1. Germline V gene sequence: CDR1 ENHRY, CDR2 SYGVKD. Trimming at V came to 9 bases and at J to 1 base, leaving 8 bases not matched to a gene. The CDR3 spans 14 residues.

The genes are TRBV5-1 and TRBJ1-1; D is unresolved. Trimming shortened V by 5 bases and J by 0 bases, and 29 bases separated the two germline ends. The V gene's germline CDR1 is SGHRS and CDR2 YFSETQ. This CDR3 contains 20 residues. CDR3 DNA: TGCGCCAGCAGGGCCCTTGGAGATTTTTACGAACGGCGCATGAACACTGAAGCTTTCTTT. Translated: CASRALGDFYERRMNTEAFF. Full variable domain (remainder filled in from reference TRBV5-1 and TRBJ1-1): KAGVTQTPRYLIKTRGQQVTLSCSPISGHRSVSWYQQTPGQGLQFLFEYFSETQRNKGNFPGRFSGRQFSNSRSEMNVSTLELGDSALYLCASRALGDFYERRMNTEAFFGQGTRLTVV.

The chain has TRBV2 and TRBJ2-7; D is possibly TRBD2 (5 bases). CDR3 length: 11 residues. In germline, CDR1 is SNHLY, CDR2 FYNNEI. V was trimmed by 5 bases and J by 4 bases, leaving 6 bases between them. In DNA, the CDR3 is TGTGCCAGCAGTCGGACTTACGAGCAGTACTTC. Translation: CASSRTYEQYF.